This T cell receptor (beta chain) came from a study of T cell changes during pregnancy in multiple sclerosis. Sequencing used immunoSEQ multiplex PCR; TCRdb keeps in-frame clones, though not all of them. The sample contains approximately 93,000 clones, 75% to 95% of which appear only once. This clone was observed a single time. Germline V lookup: CDR1 LNHDA, CDR2 SQIVND (reference sequence). Trimming at V came to 6 bases and at J to 0 bases, leaving 8 bases not matched to a gene. The CDR3 spans 16 residues. This clonotype was obtained from a female donor with multiple sclerosis, enrolled in a pregnancy study. The gene calls are TRBV19 and TRBJ1-5; 7 positions match TRBD1. The sample in question was peripheral blood, obtained before pregnancy. CDR3 protein: CASSRKRQGSNQPQHF. The CDR3 DNA reads TGTGCCAGTAGCCGTAAGAGACAGGGTAGCAATCAGCCCCAGCATTTT.